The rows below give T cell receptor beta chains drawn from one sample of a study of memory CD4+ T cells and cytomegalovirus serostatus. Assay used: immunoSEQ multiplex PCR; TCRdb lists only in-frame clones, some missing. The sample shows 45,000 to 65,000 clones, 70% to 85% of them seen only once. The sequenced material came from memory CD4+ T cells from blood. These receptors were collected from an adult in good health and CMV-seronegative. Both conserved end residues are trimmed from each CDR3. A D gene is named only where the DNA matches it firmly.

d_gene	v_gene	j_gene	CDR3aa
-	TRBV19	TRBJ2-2	ASSLRGDFNTGELF
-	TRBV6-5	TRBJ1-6	ASSSTDSPLH
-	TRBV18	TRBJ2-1	ASSPDYEQF
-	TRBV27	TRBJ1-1	ASSQISGATEAF
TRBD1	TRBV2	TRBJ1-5	ASSGAGGPDQPQH
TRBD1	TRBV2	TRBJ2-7	ASSMGRGREQY
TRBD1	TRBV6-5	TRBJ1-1	ASSDPGQRAF
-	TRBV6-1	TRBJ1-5	ASRRQINQPQH
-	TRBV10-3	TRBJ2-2	AISAETVLGAGELF
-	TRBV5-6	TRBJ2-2	ASSFQGLNTGELF
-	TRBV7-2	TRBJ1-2	ASSFQQDYGYT
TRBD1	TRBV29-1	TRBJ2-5	SARTGGQETQY
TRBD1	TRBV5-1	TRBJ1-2	ASSRTGTGGRSNYGYT
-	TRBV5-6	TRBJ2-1	ASSLVLRGRNYNEQF
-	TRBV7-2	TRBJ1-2	ASTIGTYGYT
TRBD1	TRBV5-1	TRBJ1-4	ASSLDGTDNEKLF
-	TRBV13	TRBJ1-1	ASSRTNLASGLPNTEAF
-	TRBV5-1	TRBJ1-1	ASSLDSSVNTEAF
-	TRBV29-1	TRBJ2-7	SVTIRRVRTKPSTQPTYEQY
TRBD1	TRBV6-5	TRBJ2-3	ASSRTGLNADTQY
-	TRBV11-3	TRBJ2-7	ASSQTIEAQQY
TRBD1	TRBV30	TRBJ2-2	AWTGTDTGELF
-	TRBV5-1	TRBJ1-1	ASSFGHGVASTEAF
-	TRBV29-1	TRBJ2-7	SGGATHYEQY
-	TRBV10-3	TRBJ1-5	AISESIGGGNQPQH
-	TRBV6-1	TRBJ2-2	ASSPVANTGELF
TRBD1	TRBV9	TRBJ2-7	ASSVGGNRGYEQY
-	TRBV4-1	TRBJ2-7	ASSLQQGYEQY
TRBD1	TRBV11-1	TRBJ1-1	ASSSGQGPTEAF
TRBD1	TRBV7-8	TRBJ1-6	ASSAGQGGSPLH
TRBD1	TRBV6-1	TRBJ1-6	ASNTGVFGNSPLH
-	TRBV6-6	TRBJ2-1	ASTTQGGYEQF
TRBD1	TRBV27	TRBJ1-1	ASSYRTGKGEAF
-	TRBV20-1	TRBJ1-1	SAGDVGAF
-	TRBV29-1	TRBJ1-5	SVGSSNNQPQH
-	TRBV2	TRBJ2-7	ASNSVSSYEQY
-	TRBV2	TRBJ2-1	ASSPPLGGGNYNEQF
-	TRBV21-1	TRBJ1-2	ASSKKKSLPYCGYT
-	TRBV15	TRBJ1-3	ATSRDVGNTIY
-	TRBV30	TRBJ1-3	AWSVDSTASGNTIY
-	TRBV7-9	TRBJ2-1	ASSLGTNSGRQF
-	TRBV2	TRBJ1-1	ASSEGVGTEAF
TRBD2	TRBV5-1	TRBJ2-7	ASSPGGGYNEQY